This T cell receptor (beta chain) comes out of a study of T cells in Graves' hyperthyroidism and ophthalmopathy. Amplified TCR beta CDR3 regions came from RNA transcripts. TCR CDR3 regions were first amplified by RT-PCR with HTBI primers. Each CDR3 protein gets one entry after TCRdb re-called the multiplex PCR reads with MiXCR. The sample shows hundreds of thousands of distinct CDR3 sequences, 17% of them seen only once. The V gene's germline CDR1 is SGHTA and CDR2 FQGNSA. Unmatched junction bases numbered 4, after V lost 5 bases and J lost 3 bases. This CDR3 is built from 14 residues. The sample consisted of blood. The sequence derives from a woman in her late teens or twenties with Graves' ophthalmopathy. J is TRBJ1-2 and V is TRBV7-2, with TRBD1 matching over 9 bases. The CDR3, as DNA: TGTGCCAGCAGCAAGACAGGGGGGGACTATGGCTACACCTTC. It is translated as CASSKTGGDYGYTF.